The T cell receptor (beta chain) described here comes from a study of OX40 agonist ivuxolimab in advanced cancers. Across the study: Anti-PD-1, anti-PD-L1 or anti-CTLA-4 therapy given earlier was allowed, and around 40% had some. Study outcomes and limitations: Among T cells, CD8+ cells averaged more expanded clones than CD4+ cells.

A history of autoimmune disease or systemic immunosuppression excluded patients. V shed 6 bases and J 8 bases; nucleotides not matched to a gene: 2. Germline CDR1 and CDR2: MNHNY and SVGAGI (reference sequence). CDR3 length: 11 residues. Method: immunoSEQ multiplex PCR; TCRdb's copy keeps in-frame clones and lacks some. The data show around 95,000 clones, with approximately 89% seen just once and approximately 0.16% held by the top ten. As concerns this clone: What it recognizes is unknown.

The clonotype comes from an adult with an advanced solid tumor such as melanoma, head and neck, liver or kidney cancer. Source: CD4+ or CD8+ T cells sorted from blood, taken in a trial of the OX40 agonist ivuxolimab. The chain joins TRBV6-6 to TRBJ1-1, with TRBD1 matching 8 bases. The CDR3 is CASRRDREAFF. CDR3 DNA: TGTGCCAGCAGAAGGGACAGGGAAGCTTTCTTT.